The entry below describes one T cell receptor beta chain. The data originate from a study of CD8 T cells in Susac syndrome. Reverse transcription used about 0.45 to 1 ug RNA and random hexamers. TCRdb recomputed calls from the immunoSEQ multiplex PCR reads with MiXCR, one row per CDR3 protein. Here the sample spans about 66,000 distinct CDR3 sequences, over 85% being singletons. Trimming pared 5 bases from V and 6 bases from J, leaving 19 bases between. Germline V gene data show CDR1 as MNHEY and CDR2 as SVGEGT. The CDR3 totals 16 residues. The V gene is TRBV6-2 or TRBV6-3, the J gene TRBJ1-4; a weak D match, TRBD1 (5 bases). The clonotype was recovered from a human donor with multiple sclerosis. Sequencing was performed on CD8+ T cells from PBMCs. This CDR3 is CASSDPRAGFDEKLFF. The CDR3 DNA follows: TGTGCCAGCAGTGACCCCCGCGCAGGGTTTGATGAAAAACTGTTTTTT.